These 26 T cell receptor beta chains share one sample of origin, sequenced in a study of T cell repertoires in ileal Crohn's disease. Sample time point: neoterminal ileum biopsy at postoperative endoscopy, about 6 months after surgery. Assay: immunoSEQ multiplex PCR; the TCRdb copy retains only in-frame clones and omits some. The repertoire has more than 50,000 clones, roughly nine tenths of them found once; the top ten carry roughly 1.9%. Source material: ileal tissue. All receptors derive from an adult with Crohn's disease.

This sequence joins TRBV4-1 and TRBJ1-1; TRBD1 is a possible D gene (5 bases). Germline values: CDR1 MGHRA, CDR2 YSYEKL. The CDR3 has 14 amino acids. V was pared by 1 base and J by 8 bases, with 14 bases between. The CDR3 sequence: CASSQGTREGEAFF. In nucleotides, the CDR3 is TGCGCCAGCAGCCAAGGGACCAGGGAGGGAGAAGCTTTCTTT.

The chain uses TRBV28 and TRBJ1-2; D is undetermined. The CDR3 runs 12 residues. CDR1 and CDR2 from the germline V gene are MDHEN and SYDVKM. Trimming removed 5 bases from V and 6 bases from J, with 10 bases in between. CDR3 sequence reads: CASSGPGDGYTF. The CDR3 bases are TGTGCCAGCAGTGGTCCCGGAGATGGCTACACCTTC.

CDR3 sequence: CASSAAVGGQGNQPQHF. The CDR3 DNA sequence: TGTGCCAGCAGTGCCGCAGTGGGGGGACAGGGCAATCAGCCCCAGCATTTT. The chain is built from TRBV27 and TRBJ1-5; TRBD1 agrees at 8 bases. V trimming: 5 bases; J trimming: 2 bases; junction bases outside the gene matches: 11. In germline, CDR1 is MNHEY, CDR2 SMNVEV (reference sequence). CDR3 length equals 17 residues.

This chain joins TRBV19 and TRBJ1-1; the match to TRBD1 covers 9 bases. Trimming took 3 bases from V and 4 from J; bases not matched to a gene: 6. The CDR3 is 15 residues long. Looked up from germline, CDR1 is LNHDA and CDR2 is SQIVND (reference sequence). The CDR3 region is CASSIHRGQGTEAFF. In nucleotides, the CDR3 is TGTGCCAGTAGTATTCACAGGGGGCAAGGCACTGAAGCTTTCTTT.

The rearrangement links TRBV2 to TRBJ2-7; D is perhaps TRBD1 (6 bases). Germline-derived CDR1 and CDR2 are SNHLY and FYNNEI. This CDR3 contains 14 residues. V shed 7 bases and J shed 3 bases, with 16 bases lying between them. DNA for the CDR3: TGTGCCAGCATGGGGGCCCCAGGGGACTACGAGCAGTACTTC. It codes for CASMGAPGDYEQYF.

The chain couples TRBV30 to TRBJ2-7; TRBD1 matches 7 bases. V lost 6 bases to trimming and J lost 4 bases; unmatched junction nucleotides: 6. CDR1 GTSNPN and CDR2 SVGIG come from the germline V gene (reference sequence). The CDR3 length is 12 residues. The CDR3 DNA is TGTGCCTGTTCACAGGGGCGGTACGAGCAGTACTTC. It encodes CACSQGRYEQYF.

The V and J genes are TRBV6-5 and TRBJ2-7; possibly TRBD2 for D (6 bases). Germline V gene lookup returns CDR1 MNHEY and CDR2 SVGAGI. V was trimmed by 6 bases and J by 6 bases, leaving 15 bases between them. The CDR3 length is 13 residues. The CDR3 spells CASSPTGVGEQYV. As DNA, the CDR3 is TGTGCCAGCAGCCCTACGGGGGTGGGCGAGCAGTACGTC.

The chain links TRBV9 to TRBJ2-6; D is undetermined. Germline lookup yields CDR1 SGDLS and CDR2 YYNGEE. V lost 7 bases and J lost 0, with 5 bases in between. The CDR3 sequence is 13 residues long. The CDR3 here is CASYNSGANVLTF. In DNA form, the CDR3 reads TGTGCCAGCTATAACTCTGGGGCCAACGTCCTGACTTTC.

The chain links TRBV15 to TRBJ1-2; D gene unclear. V was shortened by 0 bases and J by 6 bases, with 8 bases between the two germline ends. The CDR3 loop spans 13 amino acids. Germline assignment: CDR1 LNHNV and CDR2 YYDKDF (reference sequence). CDR3 nucleotide sequence: TGTGCCACCAGCAGAGATAGTCCCAATGGCTACACCTTC. Residues: CATSRDSPNGYTF.

V is TRBV5-1 and J is TRBJ1-4, with 8 nucleotides matching TRBD1. Germline CDR1 reads SGHRS; CDR2 reads YFSETQ. V dropped 1 base and J dropped 6; count of bases not matched to a gene: 8. This CDR3 comprises 16 residues. CDR3 nucleotides: TGCGCCAGCAGCTTGTACCGAAGGGGACAGGATGAAAAACTGTTTTTT. Its translation: CASSLYRRGQDEKLFF.

The V gene is TRBV13, the J gene TRBJ1-2; 10 bases are a match to TRBD1. This CDR3 contains 15 residues. Germline CDR1 reads PRHDT; CDR2 reads FYEKMQ (reference sequence). V shed 3 bases and J 7 bases; nucleotides not matched to a gene: 8. Here the CDR3 reads CASSFSGTGAAGYTF. The CDR3 bases are TGTGCCAGCAGCTTTTCTGGGACAGGGGCAGCTGGCTACACCTTC.

The J gene is TRBJ1-3, the V gene TRBV10-3, with 7 bases lining up with TRBD1. Germline assignment: CDR1 ENHRY and CDR2 SYGVKD. This CDR3 has 15 residues. Losses at the gene ends were 4 bases for V and 0 bases for J; bases not matched to a gene: 3. The CDR3 region is CAISVGTASGNTIYF. CDR3 nucleotide sequence: TGTGCCATCAGTGTTGGGACAGCCTCTGGAAACACCATATATTTT.

The chain employs TRBV2 and TRBJ1-2; 7 bases map to TRBD1. Germline lookup yields CDR1 SNHLY and CDR2 FYNNEI. The V and J ends lost 5 bases and 10 bases, in that order; junction bases with no gene match: 13. The CDR3 consists of 14 residues. This CDR3 is CASSKRLQGSDYTF. As DNA, the CDR3 is TGTGCCAGCAGTAAAAGGCTACAGGGGAGCGACTACACCTTC.

The rearrangement links TRBV5-4 to TRBJ2-3, with a weak D call TRBD1 (6 bases). Germline CDR1 SGHNT, CDR2 YYREEE (reference sequence). Trimming left V 5 bases short and J 3 bases short, with 7 bases between. The CDR3 is made up of 12 amino acids. The CDR3 coding sequence is TGTGCCAGCAGTACAGGGACAGATACGCAGTATTTT. It specifies CASSTGTDTQYF.

The chain recombines TRBV15 with TRBJ2-1; 8 nucleotides line up with TRBD2. This CDR3 has 16 amino acids. Trimming removed 0 bases from V and 7 bases from J; junction bases left unmatched: 8. Germline values: CDR1 LNHNV, CDR2 YYDKDF (reference sequence). The CDR3 nucleotides read TGTGCCACCAGCAGAGATAATGGCGGGGGGAAAAATGAGCAGTTCTTC. This encodes CATSRDNGGGKNEQFF.

The chain employs TRBV25-1 and TRBJ2-2; D unresolved. This CDR3 is 14 amino acids long. CDR1 is MGHDK and CDR2 is SYGVNS in the germline V gene. Trimming shortened V by 8 bases and J by 7 bases, and 17 bases separated the two germline ends. CDR3 protein: CASAPNEKSGELFF. CDR3 nucleotides: TGTGCCAGCGCCCCGAATGAGAAGAGCGGGGAGCTGTTTTTT.

This clone was counted between two and nine times. The chain employs TRBV2 and TRBJ1-2; TRBD1 is a possible D gene (6 bases). Looked up from germline, CDR1 is SNHLY and CDR2 is FYNNEI. Trimming stripped 6 bases from V and 10 bases from J, with 9 bases between. The CDR3 has 10 amino acids. The CDR3 protein is CASRDSLYTF. CDR3 nucleotides: TGTGCCAGCAGGGACAGCCTCTACACCTTC.

J is TRBJ1-4 and V is TRBV4-2; 7 nucleotides line up with TRBD1. Germline values: CDR1 LGHNA, CDR2 YNFKEQ. This CDR3 spans 16 amino acids. V was pared by 4 bases and J by 4 bases, with 9 bases of the junction left unmatched. The CDR3 DNA reads TGTGCCAGCAGCCTTCTCCCGGGACAGAATAATGAAAAACTGTTTTTT. This codes for CASSLLPGQNNEKLFF.

The chain uses TRBV6-5 and TRBJ1-1, with D hard to call. Germline CDR1 reads MNHEY; CDR2 reads SVGAGI. The CDR3 is 13 amino acids. Deletions cut 5 bases from V and 7 bases from J, with 14 bases between. The DNA for the CDR3 is TGTGCCAGCAGTCCTGGAGGTCAGAATGAAGCTTTCTTT. It codes for CASSPGGQNEAFF.

The gene calls are TRBV5-1 and TRBJ2-1; 9 bases match TRBD2. The CDR3 is made up of 15 amino acids. With V trimmed by 4 bases and J by 4 bases, 6 bases remained unmatched. Looked up from germline, CDR1 is SGHRS and CDR2 is YFSETQ. Written as DNA, the CDR3 is TGCGCCAGCAGCCAAGATAGCGGGAGATACAATGAGCAGTTCTTC. Its translation: CASSQDSGRYNEQFF.

The V and J genes are TRBV6-4 and TRBJ2-2; D gene unclear. Trimming stripped 2 bases from V and 6 bases from J, with 13 bases between. CDR3 length: 15 residues. The germline V gene has CDR1 MRHNA and CDR2 SNTAGT. The CDR3 region is CASSDPTSFSGELFF. The CDR3, as DNA: TGTGCCAGCAGTGACCCGACATCTTTTTCCGGGGAGCTGTTTTTT.

The chain couples TRBV6-1 to TRBJ2-7, with 11 bases fitting TRBD2. J was trimmed by 9 bases and V by 4 bases; bases with no gene match: 14. The CDR3 loop spans 16 amino acids. Germline CDR1 reads MNHNS; CDR2 reads SASEGT. The CDR3 bases are TGTGCCAGCAGTGGATTACTAGCGGGGGTAGGTGACGGGCAGTACTTC. As protein: CASSGLLAGVGDGQYF.

The gene calls are TRBV9 and TRBJ2-1; a weak D match, TRBD1 (5 bases). With 2 bases removed from V and 0 bases from J, the gap between germline ends came to 9 bases. The length of the CDR3 is 15 residues. Germline V gives CDR1 SGDLS, CDR2 YYNGEE. CDR3 region: CASSVDTSSYNEQFF. As DNA, the CDR3 is TGTGCCAGCAGCGTGGACACGAGCTCCTACAATGAGCAGTTCTTC.

A single count supports this clone. This rearrangement joins TRBV19 to TRBJ1-6, with D unresolved. V was pared by 9 bases and J by 6 bases, with 12 bases between. Germline CDR1 and CDR2: LNHDA and SQIVND (reference sequence). This CDR3 spans 13 amino acids. Written as DNA, the CDR3 is TGTGCCAGAAAGCGGGCCCTTAATTCACCCCTCCACTTT. Translating it yields CARKRALNSPLHF.

CDR3 loop: CASSDGTGSGVEKLFF. DNA for the CDR3: TGTGCCAGCAGTGACGGGACAGGGTCTGGTGTGGAAAAACTGTTTTTT. The chain uses TRBV25-1 and TRBJ1-4; TRBD1 agrees at 9 bases. The junction had 10 bases not matched to a gene; V was cut back by 3 bases and J by 8 bases. Germline values: CDR1 MGHDK, CDR2 SYGVNS. The CDR3 runs to 16 residues.

The V and J genes are TRBV19 and TRBJ2-2, with 10 bases aligning to TRBD2. Germline values: CDR1 LNHDA, CDR2 SQIVND (reference sequence). The V and J ends lost 5 bases and 0 bases, in that order; junction bases with no gene match: 3. This CDR3 comprises 16 residues. The CDR3 loop reads CASSRLAGANTGELFF. The CDR3 DNA reads TGTGCCAGTAGTCGACTAGCGGGCGCGAACACCGGGGAGCTGTTTTTT.